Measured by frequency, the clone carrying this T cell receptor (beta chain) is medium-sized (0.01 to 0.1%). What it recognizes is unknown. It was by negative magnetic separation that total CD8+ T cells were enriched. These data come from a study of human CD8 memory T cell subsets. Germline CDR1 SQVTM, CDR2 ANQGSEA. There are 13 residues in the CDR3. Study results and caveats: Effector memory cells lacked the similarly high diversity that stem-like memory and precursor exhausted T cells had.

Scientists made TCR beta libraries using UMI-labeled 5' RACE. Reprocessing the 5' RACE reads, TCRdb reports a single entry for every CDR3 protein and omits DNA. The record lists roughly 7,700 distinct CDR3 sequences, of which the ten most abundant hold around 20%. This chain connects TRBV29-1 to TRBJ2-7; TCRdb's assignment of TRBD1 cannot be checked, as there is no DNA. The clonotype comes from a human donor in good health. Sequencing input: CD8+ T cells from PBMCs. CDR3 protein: CSVLGQAAYEQYF.